These 19 T cell receptor beta chains were sequenced from one sample in a study of T-cell reconstitution after alpha-beta-depleted transplantation in children. The authors prepared the TCRbeta library with unique molecular identifiers. MiXCR, applied by TCRdb to the PCR reads, yields one record per CDR3 protein. The sample lists 70,000 to 95,000 distinct CDR3 sequences; less than 15% were seen once. The sample here was PBMCs from the stem cell graft donor, taken from the stem cell graft. The receptors shown here come from a human donor who donated a stem cell graft to a child with inherited bone marrow failure.

The J gene is TRBJ2-1, the V gene TRBV7-3; 7 positions agree with TRBD1. The germline V gene encodes CDR1 SGHTA and CDR2 FQGTGA. The CDR3 extends over 15 amino acids. The J segment lost 0 bases and the V segment lost 5 bases, leaving 4 bases of the junction unmatched. For the CDR3, the DNA is TGTGCCAGCAGCCCTGGGACAGCCTCCTACAATGAGCAGTTCTTC. Its translation is CASSPGTASYNEQFF.

This clonotype was observed a few times. The chain has TRBV7-6 and TRBJ2-7, with D possibly TRBD1 on 5 matching bases. The germline V and J ends were trimmed by 2 bases and 0 bases, with 11 bases remaining between them. The CDR3 loop spans 15 amino acids. CDR1 is SGHVS, CDR2 FNYEAQ, per germline. DNA of the CDR3: TGTGCCAGCAGCTTAACAGGAGCCACCTCCTACGAGCAGTACTTC. It specifies CASSLTGATSYEQYF.

The CDR3 DNA is TGCGCCAGCAGCCAACAGGGGGTGAACACTGAAGCTTTCTTT. Amino acid sequence: CASSQQGVNTEAFF. The chain joins TRBV4-3 to TRBJ1-1, with 7 bases aligning to TRBD1. The J segment lost 0 bases and the V segment lost 2 bases, leaving 0 bases of the junction unmatched. Germline assignment: CDR1 LGHNA and CDR2 YSLEER. The CDR3 length is 14 residues.

V is TRBV19 and J is TRBJ2-1; D possibly corresponds to TRBD2 (6 bases). From germline, CDR1 is LNHDA and CDR2 SQIVND (reference sequence). Trimming cost V 5 bases and J 0 bases, with 23 bases left between them. The CDR3 runs to 19 residues. The CDR3 region is CASSPYPQIAAASYNEQFF. CDR3 nucleotide sequence: TGTGCCAGTAGTCCTTACCCCCAAATAGCGGCGGCCTCCTACAATGAGCAGTTCTTC.

Ten or more counts support this clonotype. The chain combines TRBV20-1 with TRBJ2-5; D call uncertain. The germline gives CDR1 DFQATT, CDR2 SNEGSKA (reference sequence). This CDR3 has 12 amino acids. Trimming left V 5 bases short and J 2 bases short, with 9 bases between. The CDR3 spells CSAGRAQETQYF. The CDR3 bases are TGCAGTGCTGGACGGGCACAAGAGACCCAGTACTTC.

The sample holds many counts of this clonotype. The chain has TRBV29-1 and TRBJ1-3, with a possible D match to TRBD1 (5 bases). From germline, CDR1 is SQVTM and CDR2 ANQGSEA. The germline V and J ends were trimmed by 7 bases and 9 bases, with 16 bases remaining between them. The CDR3 is 12 residues long. CDR3 region: CSAGALEGTIYF. Here the CDR3 DNA reads TGCAGCGCTGGGGCCCTGGAGGGCACCATATATTTT.

This clonotype showed up just a few times. The gene calls are TRBV18 and TRBJ2-7, with TRBD1 as a possible D gene (6 bases). CDR1 and CDR2 (germline): KGHSH, LQKENI. Trimming took 4 bases from V and 0 from J, leaving 13 bases between them. The CDR3 length is 15 residues. As DNA, the CDR3 is TGTGCCAGCTCACTCAGACAGGCGAGCTCCTACGAGCAGTACTTC. Translating it yields CASSLRQASSYEQYF.

This clonotype was counted many times. In DNA form, the CDR3 reads TGCAGTGCTAGTCGGGGTTACGAGCAGTACTTC. Protein: CSASRGYEQYF. This chain joins TRBV20-1 and TRBJ2-7; weak D call: TRBD2 (5 bases). CDR3 length: 11 amino acids. V lost 3 bases to trimming and J lost 4 bases, with 7 bases between them. Germline assignment: CDR1 DFQATT and CDR2 SNEGSKA (reference sequence).

This clonotype was recorded at least ten times. J is TRBJ2-7 and V is TRBV7-8; weak D call: TRBD2 (5 bases). The germline V and J ends were trimmed by 4 bases and 4 bases, with 8 bases remaining between them. Germline values: CDR1 SGHVS, CDR2 FQNEAQ. The CDR3 covers 12 residues. The CDR3 is CASSSGLYEQYF. DNA for the CDR3: TGTGCCAGCAGCTCGGGGTTATACGAGCAGTACTTC.

This clonotype has ten or more counts. This chain links TRBV29-1 with TRBJ1-2; 7 positions match TRBD1. After removal of 7 bases from V and 8 bases from J, the junction contained 7 bases not matched to a gene. Germline V CDR1 and CDR2: SQVTM, ANQGSEA. The CDR3 spans 11 residues. As DNA, the CDR3 is TGCAGCGCCCCGGGACAGTACGGCTACACCTTC. It translates to CSAPGQYGYTF. The variable domain in full, completed from reference TRBV29-1 and TRBJ1-2, reads SAVISQKPSRDICQRGTSLTIQCQVDSQVTMMFWYRQQPGQSLTLIATANQGSEATYESGFVIDKFPISRPNLTFSTLTVSNMSPEDSSIYLCSAPGQYGYTFGSGTRLTVV.

This clonotype has more than one count but fewer than ten. J is TRBJ1-1 and V is TRBV20-1; 7 bases agree with TRBD1. This CDR3 comprises 12 residues. Germline assignment: CDR1 DFQATT and CDR2 SNEGSKA (reference sequence). V was clipped by 2 bases and J by 7 bases; unmatched bases: 4. The CDR3, as DNA: TGCAGTGCTAGACACAGGGGAGGTGAAGCTTTCTTT. Residues: CSARHRGGEAFF.

This clonotype was recorded many times. DNA for the CDR3: TGTGCCAGCAGTCGACCGGCAGGGGGCTACGAGCAGTACTTC. Encoded protein: CASSRPAGGYEQYF. This chain connects TRBV7-2 to TRBJ2-7; 7 bases are a match to TRBD1. Trimming cost V 6 bases and J 3 bases; bases outside gene matches: 8. Germline CDR1 reads SGHTA; CDR2 reads FQGNSA. The CDR3 has 14 residues.

This clonotype was counted many times. The J gene is TRBJ1-1, the V gene TRBV6-5; the D gene is possibly TRBD1 (5 bases). The CDR3 contains 14 residues. The germline CDR1 and CDR2 sequences are MNHEY and SVGAGI. Trimming shortened V by 5 bases and J by 0 bases, and 10 bases separated the two germline ends. The CDR3 here is CASSRDRMNTEAFF. CDR3 nucleotides: TGTGCCAGCAGTCGGGACCGAATGAACACTGAAGCTTTCTTT.

This clonotype was seen at least ten times. The chain employs TRBV29-1 and TRBJ2-3; D unresolved. Germline V gene sequence: CDR1 SQVTM, CDR2 ANQGSEA. Trimming shortened V by 3 bases and J by 5 bases, and 9 bases separated the two germline ends. The CDR3 covers 12 residues. The DNA for the CDR3 is TGCAGCGTTGAGACGTTTCAAGATACGCAGTATTTT. Its protein is CSVETFQDTQYF.

This clonotype was seen at least ten times. The CDR3 nucleotides read TGTGCCAGCGCCCAGGGAGGGGGGAATGAAAAACTGTTTTTT. This gives the protein CASAQGGGNEKLFF. The chain employs TRBV19 and TRBJ1-4, with D perhaps matching TRBD1 (6 bases). V was clipped by 9 bases and J by 5 bases, with 16 bases between them. Germline CDR1 is LNHDA and CDR2 is SQIVND (reference sequence). This CDR3 contains 14 residues.

Many counts were recorded for this clonotype. The chain recombines TRBV5-1 with TRBJ2-1; no definite D call. In germline, CDR1 is SGHRS, CDR2 YFSETQ. The V gene lost 5 bases and the J gene lost 0 bases, with 12 bases spanning the gap. The CDR3 has 15 residues. The DNA of the CDR3 is TGCGCCAGCAGGGCAACTGAATACTCCTACAATGAGCAGTTCTTC. Amino acids: CASRATEYSYNEQFF.

This clonotype was detected ten times or more. This chain links TRBV7-9 with TRBJ2-7; D ambiguous. The V end was cut by 5 bases, the J end by 4 bases, with 12 bases between. Germline V lookup: CDR1 SEHNR, CDR2 FQNEAQ (reference sequence). This CDR3 comprises 13 residues. CDR3: CASSPPSFYEQYF. CDR3 nucleotide sequence: TGTGCCAGCAGCCCACCGAGCTTTTACGAGCAGTACTTC.

This clonotype has a count of ten or more. This chain links TRBV28 with TRBJ2-7; TRBD2 agrees at 12 bases. Germline trimming cut 4 bases from V and 4 bases from J; bases unmatched to any gene: 14. The germline V gene encodes CDR1 MDHEN and CDR2 SYDVKM. This CDR3 region has 18 residues. CDR3 region: CASSSWDSRLAGVYEQYF. DNA of the CDR3: TGTGCCAGCAGTTCATGGGACAGCCGACTAGCGGGAGTTTACGAGCAGTACTTC. Complete variable domain (other parts from reference TRBV28 and TRBJ2-7): DVKVTQSSRYLVKRTGEKVFLECVQDMDHENMFWYRQDPGLGLRLIYFSYDVKMKEKGDIPEGYSVSREKKERFSLILESASTNQTSMYLCASSSWDSRLAGVYEQYFGPGTRLTVT.

This clonotype was seen ten or more times. This chain uses TRBV5-1 with TRBJ2-1; 12 nucleotides agree with TRBD2. The germline V gene has CDR1 SGHRS and CDR2 YFSETQ. The J segment lost 7 bases and the V segment lost 4 bases, leaving 9 bases of the junction unmatched. The CDR3 runs 16 residues. The CDR3 DNA reads as TGCGCCAGCAGCCTAACTCTAGCGGGAGGGCCGAATGAGCAGTTCTTC. Translated, it gives CASSLTLAGGPNEQFF.